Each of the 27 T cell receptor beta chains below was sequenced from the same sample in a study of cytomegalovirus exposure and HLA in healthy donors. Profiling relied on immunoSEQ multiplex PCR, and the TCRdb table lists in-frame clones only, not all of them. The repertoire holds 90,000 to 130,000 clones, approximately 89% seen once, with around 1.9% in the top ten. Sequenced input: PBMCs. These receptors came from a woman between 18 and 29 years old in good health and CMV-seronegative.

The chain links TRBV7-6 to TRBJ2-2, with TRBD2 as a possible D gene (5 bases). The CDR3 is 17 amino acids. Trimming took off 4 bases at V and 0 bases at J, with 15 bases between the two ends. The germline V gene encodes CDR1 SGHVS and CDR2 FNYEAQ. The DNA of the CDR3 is TGTGCCAGCAGCTCCACTCCAGGACTCGCGAACACCGGGGAGCTGTTTTTT. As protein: CASSSTPGLANTGELFF.

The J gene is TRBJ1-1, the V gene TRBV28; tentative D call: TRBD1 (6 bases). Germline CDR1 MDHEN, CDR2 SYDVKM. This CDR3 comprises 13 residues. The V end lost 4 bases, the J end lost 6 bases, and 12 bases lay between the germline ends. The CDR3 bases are TGTGCCAGCAGTTCCCAGGGGATCCCTGAAGCTTTCTTT. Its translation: CASSSQGIPEAFF.

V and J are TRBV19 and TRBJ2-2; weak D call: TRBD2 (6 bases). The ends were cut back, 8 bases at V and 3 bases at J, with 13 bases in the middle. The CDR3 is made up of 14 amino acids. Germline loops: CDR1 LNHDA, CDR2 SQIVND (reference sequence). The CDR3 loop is CASSGTYYTGELFF. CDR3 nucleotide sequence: TGTGCCAGTTCCGGGACTTATTACACCGGGGAGCTGTTTTTT.

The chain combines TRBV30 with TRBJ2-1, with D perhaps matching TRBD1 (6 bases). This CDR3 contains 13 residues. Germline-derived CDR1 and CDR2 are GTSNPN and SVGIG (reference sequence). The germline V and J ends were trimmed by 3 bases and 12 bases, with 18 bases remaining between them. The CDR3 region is CAWSDWTVTLQFF. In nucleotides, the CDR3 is TGTGCCTGGAGCGATTGGACAGTGACTTTGCAGTTCTTC.

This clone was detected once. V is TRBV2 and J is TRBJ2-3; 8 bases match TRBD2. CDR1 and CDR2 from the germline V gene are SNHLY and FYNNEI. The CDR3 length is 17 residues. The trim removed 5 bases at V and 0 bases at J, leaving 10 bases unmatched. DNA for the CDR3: TGTGCCAGCAGTCCCAGTCCTGCTAGCGGGAGCACAGATACGCAGTATTTT. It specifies CASSPSPASGSTDTQYF.

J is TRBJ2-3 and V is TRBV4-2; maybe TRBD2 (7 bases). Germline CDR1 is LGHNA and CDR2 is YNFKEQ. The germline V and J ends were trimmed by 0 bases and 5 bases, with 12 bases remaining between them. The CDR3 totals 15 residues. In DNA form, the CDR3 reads TGTGCCAGCAGCCAAGAGGCGGGGGCCGTAGATACGCAGTATTTT. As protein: CASSQEAGAVDTQYF.

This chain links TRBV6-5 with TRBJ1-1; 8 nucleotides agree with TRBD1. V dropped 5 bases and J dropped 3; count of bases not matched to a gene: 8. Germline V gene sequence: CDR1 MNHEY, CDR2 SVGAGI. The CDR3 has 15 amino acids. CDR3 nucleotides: TGTGCCAGCAGTCTAGACAGGGGAGGCTACACTGAAGCTTTCTTT. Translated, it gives CASSLDRGGYTEAFF.

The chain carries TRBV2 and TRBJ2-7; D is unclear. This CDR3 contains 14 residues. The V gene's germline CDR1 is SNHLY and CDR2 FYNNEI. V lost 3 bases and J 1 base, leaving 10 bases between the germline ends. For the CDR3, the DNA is TGTGCCAGCAGTGATAGTCAGGTTTCCTACGAGCAGTACTTC. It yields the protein CASSDSQVSYEQYF.

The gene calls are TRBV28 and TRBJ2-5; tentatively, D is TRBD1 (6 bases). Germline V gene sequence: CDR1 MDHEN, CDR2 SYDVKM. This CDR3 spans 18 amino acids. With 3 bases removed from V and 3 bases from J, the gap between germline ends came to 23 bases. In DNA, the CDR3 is TGTGCCAGCAGTTTTCGTTATCGTGTATGGGCAGGGGAAGAGACCCAGTACTTC. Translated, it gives CASSFRYRVWAGEETQYF.

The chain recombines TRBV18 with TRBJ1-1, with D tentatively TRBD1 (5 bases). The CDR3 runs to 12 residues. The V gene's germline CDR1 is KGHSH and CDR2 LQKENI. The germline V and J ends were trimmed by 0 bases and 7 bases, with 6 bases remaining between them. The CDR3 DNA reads TGTGCCAGCTCACCACCGGGGGGTGAAGCTTTCTTT. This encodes CASSPPGGEAFF.

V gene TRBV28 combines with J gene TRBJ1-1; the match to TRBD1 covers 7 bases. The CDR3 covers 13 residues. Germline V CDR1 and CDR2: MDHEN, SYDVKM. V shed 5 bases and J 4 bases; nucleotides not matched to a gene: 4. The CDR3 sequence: CASSPSGGTEAFF. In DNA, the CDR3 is TGTGCCAGCAGTCCATCAGGGGGCACTGAAGCTTTCTTT.

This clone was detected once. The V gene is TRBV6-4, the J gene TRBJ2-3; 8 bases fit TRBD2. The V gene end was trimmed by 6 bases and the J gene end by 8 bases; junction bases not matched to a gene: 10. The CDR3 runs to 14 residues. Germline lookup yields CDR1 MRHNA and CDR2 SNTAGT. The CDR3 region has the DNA TGTGCCAGCAGGGATGGCGGGGGGCCTCGTACGCAGTATTTT. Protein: CASRDGGGPRTQYF.

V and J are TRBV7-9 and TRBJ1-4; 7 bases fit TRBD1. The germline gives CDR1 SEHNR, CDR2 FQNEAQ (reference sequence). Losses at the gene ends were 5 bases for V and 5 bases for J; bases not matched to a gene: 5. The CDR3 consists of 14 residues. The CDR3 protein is CASSPGGTNEKLFF. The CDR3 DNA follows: TGTGCCAGCAGCCCAGGGGGAACGAATGAAAAACTGTTTTTT.

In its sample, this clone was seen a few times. CDR3 sequence reads: CASSLAGGNNSPLHF. The CDR3 region has the DNA TGCGCCAGCAGCTTGGCGGGGGGGAATAATTCACCCCTCCACTTT. The V and J genes are TRBV5-1 and TRBJ1-6; TRBD1 might be the D (5 bases). The V gene's germline CDR1 is SGHRS and CDR2 YFSETQ. CDR3 length: 15 amino acids. V was cut by 0 bases and J by 5 bases, with 9 bases left in between.

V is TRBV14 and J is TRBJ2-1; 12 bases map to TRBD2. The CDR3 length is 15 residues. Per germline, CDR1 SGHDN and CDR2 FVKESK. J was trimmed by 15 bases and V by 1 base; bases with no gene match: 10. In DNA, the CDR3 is TGTGCCAGCAGCCAAGTGGTGACTAGCGGGAGTTCTGTGTTCTTC. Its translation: CASSQVVTSGSSVFF.

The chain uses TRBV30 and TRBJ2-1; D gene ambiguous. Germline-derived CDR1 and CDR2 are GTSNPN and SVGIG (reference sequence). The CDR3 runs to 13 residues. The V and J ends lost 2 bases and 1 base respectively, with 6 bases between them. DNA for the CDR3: TGTGCCTGGAGTCCAGGTTCCTACAATGAGCAGTTCTTC. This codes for CAWSPGSYNEQFF. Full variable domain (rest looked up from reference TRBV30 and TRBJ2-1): SQTIHQWPATLVQPVGSPLSLECTVEGTSNPNLYWYRQAAGRGLQLLFYSVGIGQISSEVPQNLSASRPQDRQFILSSKKLLLSDSGFYLCAWSPGSYNEQFFGPGTRLTVL.

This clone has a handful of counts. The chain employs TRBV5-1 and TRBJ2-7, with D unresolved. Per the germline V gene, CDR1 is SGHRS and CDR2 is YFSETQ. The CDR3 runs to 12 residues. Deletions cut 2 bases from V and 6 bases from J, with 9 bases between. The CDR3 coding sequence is TGCGCCAGCAGCTTTGACCGAGGCGAGCAGTACTTC. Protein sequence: CASSFDRGEQYF.

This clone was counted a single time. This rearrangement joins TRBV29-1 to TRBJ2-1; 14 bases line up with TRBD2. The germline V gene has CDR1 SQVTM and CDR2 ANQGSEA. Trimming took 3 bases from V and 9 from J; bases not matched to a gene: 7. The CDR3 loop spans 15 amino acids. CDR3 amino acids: CSVERLAGGQGEQFF. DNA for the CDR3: TGCAGCGTTGAGAGACTAGCGGGGGGGCAGGGTGAGCAGTTCTTC.

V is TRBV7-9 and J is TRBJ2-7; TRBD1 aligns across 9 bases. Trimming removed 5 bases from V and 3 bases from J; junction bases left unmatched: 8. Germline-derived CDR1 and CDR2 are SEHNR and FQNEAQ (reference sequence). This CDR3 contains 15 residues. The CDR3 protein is CASSLGQGRYYEQYF. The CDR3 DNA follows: TGTGCCAGCAGCCTAGGACAGGGGCGCTACTACGAGCAGTACTTC.

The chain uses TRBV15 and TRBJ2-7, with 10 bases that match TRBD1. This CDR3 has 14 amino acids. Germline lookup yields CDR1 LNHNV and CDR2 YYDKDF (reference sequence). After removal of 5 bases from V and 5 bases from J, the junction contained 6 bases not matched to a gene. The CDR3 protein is CATSVRDRGNEQYF. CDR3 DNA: TGTGCCACCAGCGTCCGGGACAGGGGAAACGAGCAGTACTTC.

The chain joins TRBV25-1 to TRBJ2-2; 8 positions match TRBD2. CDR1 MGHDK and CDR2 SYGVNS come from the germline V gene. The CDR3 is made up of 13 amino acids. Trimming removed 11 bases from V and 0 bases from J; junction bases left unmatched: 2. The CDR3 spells CASGGTNTGELFF. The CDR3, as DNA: TGTGCCTCGGGAGGGACGAACACCGGGGAGCTGTTTTTT.

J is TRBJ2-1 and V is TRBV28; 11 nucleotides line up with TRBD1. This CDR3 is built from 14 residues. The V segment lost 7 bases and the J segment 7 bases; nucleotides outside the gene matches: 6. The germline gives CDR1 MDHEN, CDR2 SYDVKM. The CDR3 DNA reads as TGTGCCAGCAATGCCGGGACAGGGGGAAATGAGCAGTTCTTC. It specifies CASNAGTGGNEQFF.

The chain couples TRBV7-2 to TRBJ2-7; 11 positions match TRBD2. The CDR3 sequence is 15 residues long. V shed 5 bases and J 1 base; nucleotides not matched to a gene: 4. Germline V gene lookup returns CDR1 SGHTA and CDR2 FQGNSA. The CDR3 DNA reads TGTGCCAGCAGCGCTACTAGCGGGAGTTCCTACGAGCAGTACTTC. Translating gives CASSATSGSSYEQYF. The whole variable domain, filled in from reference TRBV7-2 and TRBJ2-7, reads GAGVSQSPSNKVTEKGKDVELRCDPISGHTALYWYRQSLGQGLEFLIYFQGNSAPDKSGLPSDRFSAERTGGSVSTLTIQRTQQEDSAVYLCASSATSGSSYEQYFGPGTRLTVT.

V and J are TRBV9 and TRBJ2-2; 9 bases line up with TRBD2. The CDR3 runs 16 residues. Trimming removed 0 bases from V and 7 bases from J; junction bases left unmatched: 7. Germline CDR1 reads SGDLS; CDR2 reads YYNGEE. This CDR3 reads CASSVVGTSTNGELFF. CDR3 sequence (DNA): TGTGCCAGCAGCGTAGTAGGGACTAGCACAAACGGGGAGCTGTTTTTT.

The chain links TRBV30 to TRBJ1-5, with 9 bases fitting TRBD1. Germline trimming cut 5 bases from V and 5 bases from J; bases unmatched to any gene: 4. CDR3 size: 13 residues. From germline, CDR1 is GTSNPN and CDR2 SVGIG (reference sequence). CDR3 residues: CAWGQGFDQPQHF. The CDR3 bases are TGTGCCTGGGGACAGGGGTTCGATCAGCCCCAGCATTTT.

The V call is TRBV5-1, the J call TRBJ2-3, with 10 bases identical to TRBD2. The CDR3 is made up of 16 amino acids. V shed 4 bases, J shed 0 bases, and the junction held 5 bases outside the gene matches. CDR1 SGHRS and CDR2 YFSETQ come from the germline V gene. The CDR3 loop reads CASSDGLAASTDTQYF. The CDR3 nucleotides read TGCGCCAGCAGCGACGGACTAGCGGCTAGCACAGATACGCAGTATTTT.

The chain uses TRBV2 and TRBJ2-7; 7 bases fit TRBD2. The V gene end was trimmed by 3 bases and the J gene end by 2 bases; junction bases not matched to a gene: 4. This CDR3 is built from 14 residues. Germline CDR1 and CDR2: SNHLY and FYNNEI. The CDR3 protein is CASSEGGNTYEQYF. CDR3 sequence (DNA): TGTGCCAGCAGTGAGGGGGGGAACACCTACGAGCAGTACTTC.